The 30 T cell receptor beta chains given below trace back to one sample, sequenced in a study of shared clonotypes between healthy human individuals. Produced via immunoSEQ multiplex PCR; TCRdb's table is partial and in-frame only. The table records millions of clones, over 85% of them present only once. Sequencing used naive CD4+ T cells sorted from blood. Subset described: CD45RA+ positively selected. Receptor source: a man aged 18-30 years in good health.

This chain links TRBV20-1 with TRBJ1-2; D unresolved. Germline lookup yields CDR1 DFQATT and CDR2 SNEGSKA (reference sequence). The CDR3 sequence is 11 residues long. Trimming cost V 4 bases and J 4 bases, with 7 bases left between them. This CDR3 reads CSATALYGYTF. The CDR3 nucleotides read TGCAGTGCTACGGCCCTCTATGGCTACACCTTC.

The chain carries TRBV5-8 and TRBJ2-1; 8 bases map to TRBD2. The CDR3 length is 15 residues. After removal of 6 bases from V and 3 bases from J, the junction contained 8 bases not matched to a gene. CDR1 and CDR2 from the germline V gene are SGHTS and YDEGEE. CDR3 amino acids: CASTKSGGLYNEQFF. DNA of the CDR3: TGTGCCAGCACTAAAAGCGGGGGCCTCTACAATGAGCAGTTCTTC. Variable domain in full (rest from reference TRBV5-8 and TRBJ2-1): EAGVTQSPTHLIKTRGQQATLRCSPISGHTSVYWYQQALGLGLQFLLWYDEGEERNRGNFPPRFSGRQFPNYSSELNVNALELEDSALYLCASTKSGGLYNEQFFGPGTRLTVL.

The chain is built from TRBV5-1 and TRBJ2-5; 9 nucleotides align to TRBD1. The V and J ends lost 3 bases and 2 bases, in that order; junction bases with no gene match: 2. The CDR3 spans 14 residues. Per germline, CDR1 SGHRS and CDR2 YFSETQ. The CDR3, as DNA: TGCGCCAGCAGCTGGGACAGGGCTCAAGAGACCCAGTACTTC. It is translated as CASSWDRAQETQYF.

The rearrangement joins TRBV30 to TRBJ1-6; D is unresolved. CDR1 and CDR2 (germline): GTSNPN, SVGIG (reference sequence). There are 14 residues in the CDR3. V dropped 0 bases and J dropped 9 bases, with 12 bases sitting between them. The CDR3 coding sequence is TGTGCCTGGAGTGTACAAGGATCCCCTTCACCCCTCCACTTT. Amino acids: CAWSVQGSPSPLHF.

V gene TRBV30 combines with J gene TRBJ2-1, with a weak D call TRBD2 (6 bases). This CDR3 region has 13 residues. The V gene lost 1 base and the J gene lost 8 bases, with 12 bases spanning the gap. Per the germline V gene, CDR1 is GTSNPN and CDR2 is SVGIG (reference sequence). The CDR3 here is CAWSEGRSYEQFF. The CDR3 DNA is TGTGCCTGGAGTGAGGGGAGGTCCTATGAGCAGTTCTTC.

J is TRBJ2-7 and V is TRBV2; D gene uncertain. V lost 1 base and J lost 9, with 10 bases in between. The germline CDR1 and CDR2 sequences are SNHLY and FYNNEI. The CDR3 loop spans 12 amino acids. The DNA for the CDR3 is TGTGCCAGCAGTGAAGGGGCATTAGGGCAGTACTTC. This translates into CASSEGALGQYF.

The chain employs TRBV28 and TRBJ2-1; possibly TRBD1 or TRBD2 for D (5 bases each). Germline CDR1 reads MDHEN; CDR2 reads SYDVKM. V was cut by 8 bases and J by 6 bases, with 14 bases left in between. The length of the CDR3 is 13 residues. The CDR3 here is CASEGILVNEQFF. Written as DNA, the CDR3 is TGTGCCAGCGAGGGGATTTTGGTCAATGAGCAGTTCTTC.

The chain employs TRBV4-1 and TRBJ2-1, with TRBD1 matching over 7 bases. With V trimmed by 1 base and J by 2 bases, 5 bases remained unmatched. This CDR3 is built from 16 residues. In germline, CDR1 is MGHRA, CDR2 YSYEKL. CDR3 coding DNA: TGCGCCAGCAGCCAAGGGGACAGCGCTACCTACAATGAGCAGTTCTTC. Its protein product is CASSQGDSATYNEQFF.

This chain connects TRBV5-1 to TRBJ2-1; TRBD2 matches 10 bases. From germline, CDR1 is SGHRS and CDR2 YFSETQ. This CDR3 is built from 20 residues. Germline trimming cut 0 bases from V and 8 bases from J; bases unmatched to any gene: 20. This chain's CDR3 is CASSLASSSGGLLPWDEQFF. The CDR3 DNA is TGCGCCAGCAGCTTGGCCTCCTCTAGCGGGGGTCTTCTGCCCTGGGATGAGCAGTTCTTC.

This clone came up a few times. V is TRBV30 and J is TRBJ1-5; D is perhaps TRBD1 (6 bases). The CDR3 sequence is 16 residues long. In germline, CDR1 is GTSNPN, CDR2 SVGIG (reference sequence). The V end was cut by 2 bases, the J end by 2 bases, with 16 bases between. The CDR3 region is CAWSPGVWRGNQPQHF. The CDR3, as DNA: TGTGCCTGGAGTCCAGGGGTCTGGAGGGGCAATCAGCCCCAGCATTTT.

The J gene is TRBJ2-7, the V gene TRBV5-8; no reliable D call. The CDR3 consists of 13 residues. Between the trimmed V and J ends, which lost 1 base and 3 bases, there was a span of 8 bases. Germline CDR1 reads SGHTS; CDR2 reads YDEGEE. CDR3 sequence: CASSLPRFYEQYF. DNA of the CDR3: TGTGCCAGCAGCTTGCCAAGGTTCTACGAGCAGTACTTC. Complete variable domain (other parts from reference TRBV5-8 and TRBJ2-7): EAGVTQSPTHLIKTRGQQATLRCSPISGHTSVYWYQQALGLGLQFLLWYDEGEERNRGNFPPRFSGRQFPNYSSELNVNALELEDSALYLCASSLPRFYEQYFGPGTRLTVT.

The chain couples TRBV15 to TRBJ1-2; 11 positions agree with TRBD1. The CDR3 contains 20 residues. Germline values: CDR1 LNHNV, CDR2 YYDKDF (reference sequence). V trimming: 5 bases; J trimming: 1 base; junction bases outside the gene matches: 18. The CDR3 DNA reads TGTGCCACCAGCCCCTCCTTGGGACAGGGGGGGAAAGGGGGTAACTATGGCTACACCTTC. This gives the protein CATSPSLGQGGKGGNYGYTF.

The chain couples TRBV4-1 to TRBJ2-5; a possible D gene is TRBD2 (5 bases). The CDR3 loop spans 15 amino acids. CDR1 MGHRA and CDR2 YSYEKL come from the germline V gene. The V end was cut by 4 bases, the J end by 3 bases, with 15 bases between. The CDR3 DNA is TGCGCCAGCAGCCGAATCGGACTCGTCAAAGAGACCCAGTACTTC. This sequence encodes CASSRIGLVKETQYF.

The chain joins TRBV2 to TRBJ1-2, with TRBD1 identical over 7 bases. V gave up 5 bases and J gave up 1 base; unmatched junction bases: 4. The CDR3 length is 14 residues. Germline-derived CDR1 and CDR2 are SNHLY and FYNNEI. This CDR3 is CASSQQGSNYGYTF. CDR3 DNA: TGTGCCAGCAGTCAACAGGGGAGTAACTATGGCTACACCTTC.

Notes on this clone: The same CDR3 arises from other DNA sequences in this sample as well. The chain has TRBV20-1 and TRBJ2-3; unclear D gene. Trimming pared 3 bases from V and 6 bases from J, leaving 4 bases between. The CDR3 extends over 10 amino acids. From germline, CDR1 is DFQATT and CDR2 SNEGSKA (reference sequence). The CDR3: CSASVDTQYF. As DNA, the CDR3 is TGCAGTGCTAGCGTGGATACGCAGTATTTT.

This sequence joins TRBV2 and TRBJ1-5, with 12 bases identical to TRBD1. The CDR3 has 14 residues. The V and J ends lost 4 bases and 9 bases, in that order; junction bases with no gene match: 4. The germline V gene has CDR1 SNHLY and CDR2 FYNNEI. The chain's CDR3 is CASSAGQGARPQHF. Here the CDR3 DNA reads TGTGCCAGCAGTGCGGGACAGGGGGCTCGGCCCCAGCATTTT.

V is TRBV18 and J is TRBJ2-1; TRBD1 aligns across 7 bases. J lost 15 bases, V lost 8 bases, and 13 bases had no gene match. The CDR3 extends over 12 amino acids. Per the germline V gene, CDR1 is KGHSH and CDR2 is LQKENI. The CDR3 DNA sequence: TGTGCCAGCGGGACAGAGGGAGCAAGGGGGTTCTTC. Translating it yields CASGTEGARGFF.

The V gene is TRBV2, the J gene TRBJ1-1; D is uncertain. The germline CDR1 and CDR2 sequences are SNHLY and FYNNEI. Trimming removed 6 bases at V and 0 bases at J, with 8 bases between. The CDR3 has 13 residues. DNA of the CDR3: TGTGCCAGCAGCCCAGAGATGAACACTGAAGCTTTCTTT. Protein sequence: CASSPEMNTEAFF.

For this clone: This sample also contains other DNA sequences that code for the same CDR3. The chain joins TRBV28 to TRBJ1-4; the D is unclear. Trimming removed 2 bases at V and 2 bases at J, with 9 bases between. Germline V gene sequence: CDR1 MDHEN, CDR2 SYDVKM. The CDR3 is 15 residues long. For the CDR3, the DNA is TGTGCCAGCAGTTTAGCCGGTGTCACTAATGAAAAACTGTTTTTT. It translates to CASSLAGVTNEKLFF.

The chain carries TRBV2 and TRBJ1-4, with a weak D call TRBD1 (6 bases). The CDR3 sequence is 16 residues long. The V end was cut by 10 bases, the J end by 2 bases, with 20 bases between. CDR1 and CDR2 (germline): SNHLY, FYNNEI. As DNA, the CDR3 is TGTGCCACCGGGACATCTCAAACCCGTACTAATGAAAAACTGTTTTTT. It codes for CATGTSQTRTNEKLFF. Full variable domain (missing parts from reference TRBV2 and TRBJ1-4): EPEVTQTPSHQVTQMGQEVILRCVPISNHLYFYWYRQILGQKVEFLVSFYNNEISEKSEIFDDQFSVERPDGSNFTLKIRSTKLEDSAMYFCATGTSQTRTNEKLFFGSGTQLSVL.

About this clone itself: Other DNA sequences in this sample translate to the same CDR3. V usage is TRBV18 and J usage is TRBJ1-1, with D tentatively TRBD1 (6 bases). Germline CDR1 and CDR2: KGHSH and LQKENI. The V end lost 1 base, the J end lost 5 bases, and 11 bases lay between the germline ends. The CDR3 totals 14 residues. The CDR3 region is CASSPQGGGTEAFF. Written as DNA, the CDR3 is TGTGCCAGCTCACCACAGGGGGGAGGGACTGAAGCTTTCTTT.

The genes are TRBV11-2 and TRBJ2-7; D possibly matches TRBD1 or TRBD2 (6 bases each). The CDR3 runs to 15 residues. CDR1 is SGHAT, CDR2 FQNNGV, per germline. V lost 4 bases, J lost 7 bases, and 20 bases lay in between. The CDR3 protein is CASSSLGAGPGEQYF. The CDR3 DNA follows: TGTGCCAGCAGCTCCCTGGGGGCGGGACCAGGAGAGCAGTACTTC.

The rearrangement links TRBV19 to TRBJ2-3, with D possibly TRBD2 on 6 matching bases. The CDR3 is 15 residues long. Looked up from germline, CDR1 is LNHDA and CDR2 is SQIVND (reference sequence). Trimming removed 8 bases from V and 2 bases from J, with 17 bases in between. The CDR3 reads CASLRASEDTDTQYF. CDR3 bases: TGTGCCAGTCTCAGAGCTAGCGAAGACACAGATACGCAGTATTTT. Looking up the rest from reference TRBV19 and TRBJ2-3 gives the full variable domain: DGGITQSPKYLFRKEGQNVTLSCEQNLNHDAMYWYRQDPGQGLRLIYYSQIVNDFQKGDIAEGYSVSREKKESFPLTVTSAQKNPTAFYLCASLRASEDTDTQYFGPGTRLTVL.

V is TRBV9 and J is TRBJ1-1; TRBD1 aligns across 7 bases. Trimming cost V 4 bases and J 6 bases; bases outside gene matches: 6. CDR1 SGDLS and CDR2 YYNGEE come from the germline V gene. The CDR3 extends over 13 amino acids. DNA for the CDR3: TGTGCCAGCAGCTCCTTTGACAGGGCTGAAGCTTTCTTT. It is translated as CASSSFDRAEAFF.

V and J are TRBV5-1 and TRBJ2-7, with 7 bases identical to TRBD1. Germline CDR1 reads SGHRS; CDR2 reads YFSETQ. This CDR3 region has 16 residues. J gave up 3 bases and V 3 bases, and 12 bases lay outside the gene matches. The CDR3 sequence: CASSSSLGTAFYEQYF. The DNA for the CDR3 is TGCGCCAGCAGCTCAAGTCTCGGGACAGCGTTCTACGAGCAGTACTTC.

The V gene is TRBV7-2, the J gene TRBJ2-3; the D gene could be TRBD1 or TRBD2 (6 bases each). The CDR3 loop spans 15 amino acids. Per the germline V gene, CDR1 is SGHTA and CDR2 is FQGNSA. The V end was cut by 4 bases, the J end by 0 bases, with 11 bases between. The CDR3 DNA is TGTGCCAGCAGCTCGCCGGGGGCTAGCACAGATACGCAGTATTTT. Protein sequence: CASSSPGASTDTQYF.

This sequence joins TRBV7-2 and TRBJ2-7; D remains ambiguous. Germline values: CDR1 SGHTA, CDR2 FQGNSA. The CDR3 is 14 amino acids. Trimming took off 3 bases at V and 3 bases at J, with 12 bases between the two ends. CDR3 residues: CASSFQTAFYEQYF. For the CDR3, the DNA is TGTGCCAGCAGCTTCCAAACAGCATTCTACGAGCAGTACTTC.

As concerns this clone: Other DNA variants within this sample encode the same CDR3. This chain connects TRBV6-5 to TRBJ1-2; TRBD1 matches 8 bases. V lost 5 bases and J lost 4; bases outside the gene matches: 3. The CDR3 has 13 amino acids. Per germline, CDR1 MNHEY and CDR2 SVGAGI. CDR3 in amino acids: CASSRQGIYGYTF. CDR3 coding DNA: TGTGCCAGCAGTCGACAGGGGATCTATGGCTACACCTTC.

Turning to this clone: Other DNA sequences of this sample code for an identical CDR3. This chain links TRBV15 with TRBJ1-5; the D gene is possibly TRBD1 (5 bases). Per germline, CDR1 LNHNV and CDR2 YYDKDF (reference sequence). The CDR3 has 15 residues. Deletions cut 0 bases from V and 3 bases from J, with 9 bases between. The DNA of the CDR3 is TGTGCCACCAGCAGAGATGGCAGGGTCAATCAGCCCCAGCATTTT. Its translation: CATSRDGRVNQPQHF.

J is TRBJ2-2 and V is TRBV10-3, with 9 nucleotides matching TRBD1. The germline V gene has CDR1 ENHRY and CDR2 SYGVKD. Unmatched junction bases numbered 3, after V lost 7 bases and J lost 3 bases. The CDR3 sequence is 14 residues long. CDR3 nucleotides: TGTGCCATCACCCGGACAGGGGACACCGGGGAGCTGTTTTTT. Protein sequence: CAITRTGDTGELFF.